The following is a TCR beta chain sequence with its context. This clone has a handful of counts. Its antigen remains unidentified. Nothing much larger sits one base from this clone, and base qualities are not available. Reading the germline V gene gives CDR1 MGHRA and CDR2 YSYEKL. The CDR3 runs 12 amino acids, cysteine and phenylalanine included. Here the CDR3 DNA is all that survives: 36 bases in frame from base 1. V lost 0 bases and J lost 5 bases; the stretch between them is 4 bases long. In Seattle, one collaborating source enrolled patients while the infection was active and tracked those patients longitudinally over the course of disease. Each collaborating institution followed its own protocols to collect whole blood in K2EDTA tubes. For TCRbeta analysis, collaborators shipped samples in one of three forms: frozen whole blood, isolated PBMCs, or DNA extracted from either of those sample types.

This entry is derived from a study of blood T cell repertoires in COVID-19 (dated by TCRdb to the early 2020s). About the study as a whole: The collaborator samples originated in the United States, Italy and Spain and spanned the acute and convalescent phases of COVID-19. Nearly every sample came with metadata listing a de-identified subject ID, COVID-19 status, age in years and sex. Subjects who had been exposed to COVID-19, were actively infected with it, or had recovered from it provided the deeply sampled blood TCRbeta repertoires that made up the dataset. The repertoires were released in a freely available public database meant as a resource for research on the immune response to SARS-CoV-2. The samples were drawn from the first 160 participants of the ongoing ImmuneRACE study and from roughly 1,300 subjects provided by 6 global collaborators. The material from the prospective study consisted of cDNA or gDNA derived from T cells, B-cell-depleted T cells, or PBMCs. HLA class I and class II types, where available, came from metadata supplied by the sample provider rather than from assay-based typing.

The immunoSEQ Assay, a bias-controlled multiplex PCR, was used to amplify TCRbeta CDR3 regions from genomic DNA. The authors' analysis ran thus. Nucleated cell counts per sample were estimated from amplification of reference gene primers within the assay. Sequence reads were collapsed and filtered to measure the absolute abundance of every unique TCRbeta CDR3 rearrangement. Productive Simpson clonality was computed per sample as the square root of Simpson's diversity index over productive rearrangements. TCRdb limited this immuneACCESS table to in-frame rearrangements with V and J called. A share of clones is missing; checked studies link under half to unresolved V genes, and the rest is unexplained. V and J calls and clone size are as listed in that table; D and trimming were resolved from the DNA. Here the sample has roughly 180,000 clones; about four fifths occur a single time. The ten largest clones take up approximately 10% of the sample.

The research as a whole found: Clinical and demographic metadata were provided uncurated, with the amount varying by source and participant.

The receptor comes from a woman between 40 and 55 years old with COVID-19, enrolled during active disease. The sequence is built from TRBV4-1 and TRBJ1-2, with no confident D gene call. The sequencing sample was made of peripheral blood. The DNA sequence is as follows: TGCGCCAGCAGCCAAGACCGTTATGGCTACACCTTC. This yields the protein CASSQDRYGYTF.